The clone carrying this T cell receptor (beta chain) was counted between two and nine times. Its target is not known. Losses at the gene ends were 8 bases for V and 4 bases for J; bases not matched to a gene: 4. The CDR3 is 13 residues long. Germline V gives CDR1 MNHEY, CDR2 SMNVEV (reference sequence). It was template switching that added a universal primer site, and there were unique molecular identifiers on the cDNA. TCRdb redid the calling of the 5' RACE reads with MiXCR, one entry per CDR3 protein. The profile shows around 300,000 distinct CDR3 sequences, more than 6.5% of them singletons. The data are from a study of identical twins. Study-wide points: Fewer insertions marked abundant cord blood beta clonotypes; young adult naive trended weakly, memory not at all. Monozygotic twin pairs showed more out-of-frame TCR alpha sharing than models estimated.

These sequences were also reported in another study, on yellow fever vaccine responses in identical twins.

The chain is built from TRBV27 and TRBJ2-1; 8 nucleotides match TRBD2. The sequence derives from a woman aged 18-30 years in good health. Sample: memory (CD45RO+) T cells sorted from blood. As DNA, the CDR3 is TGTGCCAGCCGTAGCGGGGTTTACAATGAGCAGTTCTTC. Encoded protein: CASRSGVYNEQFF.